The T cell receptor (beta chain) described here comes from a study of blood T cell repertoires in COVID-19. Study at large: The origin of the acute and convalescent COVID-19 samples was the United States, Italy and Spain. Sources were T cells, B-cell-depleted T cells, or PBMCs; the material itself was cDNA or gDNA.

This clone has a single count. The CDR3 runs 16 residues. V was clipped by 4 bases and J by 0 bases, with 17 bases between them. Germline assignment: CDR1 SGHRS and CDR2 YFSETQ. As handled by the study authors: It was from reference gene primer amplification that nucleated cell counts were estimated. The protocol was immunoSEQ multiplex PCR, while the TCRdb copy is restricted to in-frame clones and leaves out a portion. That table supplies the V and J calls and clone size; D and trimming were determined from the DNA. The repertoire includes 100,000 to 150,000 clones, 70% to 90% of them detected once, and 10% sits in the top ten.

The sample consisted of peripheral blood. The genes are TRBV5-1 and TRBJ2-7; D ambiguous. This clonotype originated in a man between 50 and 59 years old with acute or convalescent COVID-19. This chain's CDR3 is CASSLTPGFGSYEQYF. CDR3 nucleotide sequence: TGCGCCAGCAGCCTAACACCCGGGTTCGGCTCCTACGAGCAGTACTTC.